The T cell receptor beta chain described here comes from a study of cytomegalovirus exposure and HLA in healthy donors. This clone came up once. Antigen: not known. Germline loops: CDR1 SGHDT, CDR2 YYEEEE. Trimming took off 0 bases at V and 12 bases at J, with 10 bases between the two ends. The CDR3 consists of 11 residues. Researchers ran the PCR with 60 Vbeta and 13 Jbeta primers. Data came from immunoSEQ multiplex PCR; TCRdb stores just in-frame clones and leaves some out. This table has 100,000 or so clones, around 70% appearing once. The study, taken as a whole, reports: Per a later analysis, HLA-associated TCR beta chains showed more clonal expansion than other, equally common TCR beta chains. In a later analysis, TCR beta V- and J-gene trimming was associated with a missense DCLRE1C variant.

V and J are TRBV5-6 and TRBJ2-7, with D unresolved. This TCR was recovered from a man aged 35-49 years in good health and CMV-seronegative. The sample comprised PBMCs. The chain's CDR3 is CASSLGDKRYF. The CDR3 DNA reads TGTGCCAGCAGCTTGGGAGATAAGAGGTACTTC.